The clone carrying this T cell receptor beta chain turned up a few times. The antigen is unknown. This entry is derived from a study of T cells in localized non-small cell lung cancer. Study-wide points: Tumor trailed uninvolved adjacent lung in T cell clonality, which peaked there.

The assay was immunoSEQ multiplex PCR, and TCRdb's table has in-frame clones only and misses some. The repertoire holds 2,700 or so clones, with roughly 30% as singletons. V shed 6 bases and J shed 2 bases, with 8 bases lying between them. The CDR3 runs 13 residues. Germline CDR1 reads MNHGY; CDR2 reads SAAAGT. The chain couples TRBV6-8 to TRBJ2-4, with D perhaps assigned TRBD1 or TRBD2 (5 bases each). The receptor's source is a woman aged 40 to 75 with stage III lung adenocarcinoma. The sequenced sample was lung tumor tissue, obtained before any cancer treatment. CDR3 amino acids: CASRTGPKNIQYF. The CDR3 nucleotides are TGTGCCAGCAGAACGGGACCCAAAAACATTCAGTACTTC.